These 14 T cell receptor beta chains came from one sample sequenced in a study of T cells after yellow fever vaccination. A single record per CDR3 protein comes from TCRdb applying MiXCR to the 5' RACE reads. Among hundreds of thousands of distinct CDR3 sequences listed, approximately 4% were seen once. Sequencing used PBMCs, obtained 5 days after the yellow fever booster vaccination. The receptors come from a man aged 18 to 29 who received the YFV17D yellow fever vaccine.

This clonotype showed up just a few times. V gene TRBV11-2 combines with J gene TRBJ1-2; 8 bases agree with TRBD1. Unmatched junction bases numbered 9, after V lost 4 bases and J lost 2 bases. The CDR3 extends over 16 amino acids. CDR1 is SGHAT, CDR2 FQNNGV, per germline. The CDR3 spells CASSSIRGLNNYGYTF. CDR3 bases: TGTGCCAGCAGCTCCATCAGGGGGCTGAACAACTATGGCTACACCTTC.

As for this clonotype: A much larger clonotype is one base distant, so this may be a read error. The J gene is TRBJ2-3, the V gene TRBV6-6; TRBD2 aligns across 8 bases. This CDR3 contains 15 residues. J lost 2 bases, V lost 5 bases, and 6 bases had no gene match. The germline CDR1 and CDR2 sequences are MNHNY and SVGAGI (reference sequence). CDR3 loop: CASSEGSGDTDTQYF. DNA of the CDR3: TGTGCCAGCAGTGAGGGTAGCGGGGACACAGATACGCAGTATTTT.

This clonotype has ten or more counts. This chain uses TRBV20-1 with TRBJ2-5; D may be TRBD1 (6 bases). With 0 bases removed from V and 4 bases from J, the gap between germline ends came to 15 bases. Germline lookup yields CDR1 DFQATT and CDR2 SNEGSKA (reference sequence). The CDR3 runs to 15 residues. The chain's CDR3 is CSARDRQAMGETQYF. CDR3 bases: TGCAGTGCTAGAGATCGACAGGCGATGGGAGAGACCCAGTACTTC.

This clonotype was observed a handful of times. The chain carries TRBV6-6 and TRBJ1-4; D gene uncertain. This CDR3 comprises 14 residues. Trimming pared 6 bases from V and 2 bases from J, leaving 10 bases between. Germline V gene data show CDR1 as MNHNY and CDR2 as SVGAGI (reference sequence). CDR3 region: CASSPIVTNEKLFF. The CDR3, as DNA: TGTGCCAGCAGCCCCATTGTGACTAATGAAAAACTGTTTTTT.

This clonotype was seen a handful of times. The chain links TRBV3-1 to TRBJ2-7; TRBD1 might be the D (5 bases). This CDR3 contains 13 residues. V was clipped by 4 bases and J by 3 bases, with 10 bases between them. Germline V gene data show CDR1 as LGHDT and CDR2 as YNNKEL (reference sequence). Here the CDR3 reads CASSLSTDYEQYF. Here the CDR3 DNA reads TGTGCCAGCAGCCTATCGACAGACTACGAGCAGTACTTC.

This clonotype has a count of ten or more. CDR3: CASSSGLAGGEETQYF. In DNA form, the CDR3 reads TGCGCCAGCAGCTCGGGACTAGCGGGGGGCGAAGAGACCCAGTACTTC. This chain uses TRBV5-1 with TRBJ2-5; 15 bases match TRBD2. This CDR3 comprises 16 residues. Per the germline V gene, CDR1 is SGHRS and CDR2 is YFSETQ. V dropped 3 bases and J dropped 3; count of bases not matched to a gene: 3.

The V and J genes are TRBV5-6 and TRBJ2-1; a weak D match, TRBD2 (6 bases). Germline V gene data show CDR1 as SGHDT and CDR2 as YYEEEE. CDR3 length equals 15 residues. The V and J ends lost 4 bases and 2 bases respectively, with 13 bases between them. The CDR3 nucleotides read TGTGCCAGCAGCATGGGCGGGAAAGCCTACAATGAGCAGTTCTTC. Translated: CASSMGGKAYNEQFF.

This clonotype was recorded at least ten times. The chain joins TRBV29-1 to TRBJ1-5; no reliable D call. V lost 5 bases and J lost 4, with 15 bases in between. The germline V gene has CDR1 SQVTM and CDR2 ANQGSEA. This CDR3 comprises 14 residues. The CDR3 nucleotides are TGCAGCGTTTCAGGTGCCGGCTATAATCAGCCCCAGCATTTT. It specifies CSVSGAGYNQPQHF. Together with reference TRBV29-1 and TRBJ1-5, the CDR3 gives the full variable domain: SAVISQKPSRDICQRGTSLTIQCQVDSQVTMMFWYRQQPGQSLTLIATANQGSEATYESGFVIDKFPISRPNLTFSTLTVSNMSPEDSSIYLCSVSGAGYNQPQHFGDGTRLSIL.

This clonotype was observed a few times. This chain connects TRBV7-3 to TRBJ1-1; TRBD1 might be the D (5 bases). Germline lookup yields CDR1 SGHTA and CDR2 FQGTGA. The CDR3 is 15 residues long. V lost 1 base and J 1 base, leaving 10 bases between the germline ends. CDR3 nucleotides: TGTGCCAGCAGCTTAAGTCTGACAGAGAACACTGAAGCTTTCTTT. This encodes CASSLSLTENTEAFF.

This chain connects TRBV7-3 to TRBJ2-5; perhaps D is TRBD1 or TRBD2 (6 bases each). This CDR3 is built from 14 residues. Deletions cut 5 bases from V and 1 base from J, with 11 bases between. Per the germline V gene, CDR1 is SGHTA and CDR2 is FQGTGA. The CDR3 loop is CASSIKGGQETQYF. The DNA of the CDR3 is TGTGCCAGCAGCATAAAGGGGGGCCAAGAGACCCAGTACTTC.

V is TRBV20-1 and J is TRBJ2-5, with TRBD2 identical over 7 bases. There are 15 residues in the CDR3. With 3 bases clipped from V and 4 bases from J, the junction kept 11 bases outside the gene matches. Looked up from germline, CDR1 is DFQATT and CDR2 is SNEGSKA (reference sequence). CDR3 bases: TGCAGTGCTAGGGACGGGCTAGCGGCACCAGAGACCCAGTACTTC. Protein: CSARDGLAAPETQYF.

This clonotype was found a few times. J is TRBJ2-3 and V is TRBV24-1; 12 bases align to TRBD1. The CDR3 length is 16 residues. The junction had 6 bases not matched to a gene; V was cut back by 4 bases and J by 5 bases. Germline loops: CDR1 KGHDR, CDR2 SFDVKD. The CDR3 DNA sequence: TGTGCCACCAGTGAACGGGGACAGGGGGCATTAGATACGCAGTATTTT. Translating it yields CATSERGQGALDTQYF.

This clonotype appeared a few times. V usage is TRBV5-4 and J usage is TRBJ2-2; 7 nucleotides align to TRBD2. The germline CDR1 and CDR2 sequences are SGHNT and YYREEE (reference sequence). This CDR3 spans 14 amino acids. Trimming removed 2 bases from V and 5 bases from J; junction bases left unmatched: 3. The CDR3 region has the DNA TGTGCCAGCAGCTTCGGGGGAGGGACCGGGGAGCTGTTTTTT. The encoded protein is CASSFGGGTGELFF.

There are many counts of this clonotype. The chain recombines TRBV6-6 with TRBJ2-2; TRBD1 aligns across 9 bases. V was clipped by 11 bases and J by 0 bases; unmatched bases: 4. This CDR3 comprises 14 residues. The germline V gene encodes CDR1 MNHNY and CDR2 SVGAGI (reference sequence). The CDR3 DNA is TGTGCCGGAAGACAGGGGGCGAACACCGGGGAGCTGTTTTTT. Translation: CAGRQGANTGELFF.